The clone carrying this T cell receptor beta chain showed up just a few times. Antigen: not known. Profiling relied on immunoSEQ multiplex PCR, and the TCRdb table lists in-frame clones only, not all of them. The sample holds around 3,500 clones, less than 50% seen once. This specimen belongs to a study of CXCR4 blockade with PD-1 therapy in pancreatic cancer. Patients who provided the archived tumor blocks had not received neoadjuvant therapy before surgery. There are 15 residues in the CDR3. The V segment lost 3 bases and the J segment 3 bases; nucleotides outside the gene matches: 8. Per germline, CDR1 SGDLS and CDR2 YYNGEE. Study-level findings and limits: Convergent selection by common tumor antigens was suggested by nucleotide rearrangement counts. Antigen-specificity overlap of convergent dominant clones remained unconfirmed.

This sequence originates from a human donor with pancreatic ductal adenocarcinoma. The chain has TRBV9 and TRBJ2-5; 7 bases align to TRBD2. The sample was tumor tissue. The CDR3, as DNA: TGTGCCAGCAGCGCCGGGACTAATTGGGAAGAGACCCAGTACTTC. Translating gives CASSAGTNWEETQYF.